This T cell receptor beta chain came from a study of regulatory T cells in long-lasting Graves disease. Study-wide results and limits: Preferential use of TRBV28, TRBJ1-2 and TRBJ2-5 was seen in persistent disease. Reduced TCR diversity was observed in persistent Graves' patients versus newly diagnosed patients.

Libraries of TCR beta came from iRepertoire HTBI primers plus Arm-PCR of CDR3 regions. TCRdb analysed the multiplex PCR reads with MiXCR anew, one entry per CDR3 protein. The sample comprises 400,000 to 550,000 distinct CDR3 sequences, 16% of which are singletons, and about 10% rests with the top ten. Worth noting for this clonotype: Its antigen remains unidentified.

Trimming at V came to 3 bases and at J to 3 bases, leaving 5 bases not matched to a gene. Germline assignment: CDR1 DFQATT and CDR2 SNEGSKA (reference sequence). This CDR3 spans 15 amino acids. The time point is: newly diagnosed GD, antithyroid drugs for less than 3 months. The TCR library was prepared using RNA isolated from PBMCs. The patient group derived from an endocrinology department in Xi'an, China. The same specimen was also included in a second study, on T cells in Graves' hyperthyroidism and ophthalmopathy. That source adds: RT-PCR in the first round (using the HTBI primer set) targeted the TCR CDR3.

The source material was peripheral blood mononuclear cells (PBMCs), sampled at new diagnosis, from a patient treated with antithyroid drugs. V and J are TRBV20-1 and TRBJ2-2, with TRBD2 identical over 9 bases. The TCR sequence derives from a woman between 25 and 40 years old with Graves disease. In DNA form, the CDR3 reads TGCAGTGCTAGGTTTAGCGGGAGAGACACCGGGGAGCTGTTTTTT. Protein: CSARFSGRDTGELFF.